This TCR beta chain is drawn from a study of shared clonotypes between healthy human individuals. Study conclusions and caveats: Clonotype sharing among the donors was expected to vary with sequencing depth.

CD45RO-negative cells were positively selected for CCR7, leaving out terminally differentiated effector memory CD45RA+ cells. The study enrolled healthy HIV-negative adults without recent acute infections or vaccinations as donors. CDR3 length: 14 amino acids. Trimming pared 5 bases from V and 1 base from J, leaving 8 bases between. Germline V gene sequence: CDR1 SEHNR, CDR2 FQNEAQ (reference sequence). Concerning this clone: As yet, its antigen is unknown.

Sorted subsets were amplified in replicate PCRs using 200 ng DNA, approximately 30,000 T cell genomes. Authors' data handling: ImmunoSEQ supplied junction-only sequences lacking quality scores, so filtering was different. Profiled with immunoSEQ multiplex PCR; TCRdb holds only in-frame clones, not every one. V and J calls plus clone size are reproduced from that table; the DNA served to infer D and trimming. This sample has just over 2,000,000 clones, with about 95% found just once. The source is a man younger than 35 in good health. The V call is TRBV7-9, the J call TRBJ2-2, with D perhaps matching TRBD1 (5 bases). Sequenced input: naive CD8+ T cells sorted from blood. CDR3 amino acids: CASSHTGNTGELFF. CDR3 in DNA: TGTGCCAGCAGCCACACAGGGAACACCGGGGAGCTGTTTTTT.